This TCR beta chain comes out of a study of T cell clones after liver transplantation. Study at large: TCRbeta sequencing after a pre-transplant mixed lymphocyte reaction identified graft-donor-reactive clones, later tracked in post-transplant blood. Three of eight recipients were HCV-positive; others had non-autoimmune, non-viral indications. Findings of the study overall: Compared with third party-reactive sequences, donor-reactive ones declined more, independent of withdrawal success.

The assay was immunoSEQ multiplex PCR, and TCRdb's table has in-frame clones only and misses some. Here the sample spans 80,000 or so clones, nearly 85% being singletons. About this clone: Antigen unknown.

V shed 5 bases and J shed 1 base, with 10 bases lying between them. The V gene's germline CDR1 is MNHEY and CDR2 SVGAGI. This CDR3 is built from 14 residues. The sequence came from a human patient who received a liver transplant. Some T cells may possibly be graft donor cells. Sequenced here: CD4+ T cells from blood, sampled 45 to 46 months after liver transplant. The gene calls are TRBV6-5 and TRBJ2-3; D possibly uses TRBD1 or TRBD2 (5 bases each). The CDR3 loop is CASSTRDGTDTQYF. In nucleotides, the CDR3 is TGTGCCAGCAGTACGAGGGACGGCACAGATACGCAGTATTTT.